This is a list of T cell receptor beta chains from one sample in a study of blood T cell repertoires in COVID-19. Clones were read by immunoSEQ multiplex PCR, and TCRdb kept only the in-frame ones, dropping some. The sample yields a few hundred thousand clones, approximately 77% seen once. Source material: peripheral blood. All receptors come from a woman aged 18-35 years with acute or convalescent COVID-19. Each CDR3 is given with its conserved first and last residue. D genes are given only for firm matches. The size field is filled for only some rows; it gives once, few, many or a size class.

d_call | j_call | clone_size | v_call | cdr3_aa | cdr3_nt
TRBD2 | TRBJ2-3 | NA | TRBV7-2 | CASSKGGSGADTQYF | TGTGCCAGCAGCAAGGGCGGGAGCGGCGCAGATACGCAGTATTTT
NA | TRBJ2-7 | NA | TRBV13 | CASSSTYEQYF | TGTGCCAGCAGCTCAACCTACGAGCAGTACTTC
TRBD2 | TRBJ2-7 | NA | TRBV20-1 | CSASPPSGSPYEQYF | TGCAGTGCTAGTCCGCCTAGCGGGAGCCCCTACGAGCAGTACTTC
NA | TRBJ2-5 | NA | TRBV5-1 | CASSLGALGAQETQYF | TGCGCCAGCAGCTTGGGGGCTCTAGGGGCCCAAGAGACCCAGTACTTC
NA | TRBJ2-7 | NA | TRBV9 | CASSVGATSSYEQYF | TGTGCCAGCAGCGTAGGGGCTACAAGCTCCTACGAGCAGTACTTC
NA | TRBJ2-7 | once | TRBV28 | CASSLTQNEQYF | TGTGCCAGCAGTTTAACCCAGAACGAGCAGTACTTC
NA | TRBJ2-2 | once | TRBV6-6 | CASSYVYTGELFF | TGTGCCAGCAGTTACGTCTACACCGGGGAGCTGTTTTTT
TRBD2 | TRBJ2-7 | few | TRBV6-2/TRBV6-3 | CASSYPTSGSYEQYF | TGTGCCAGCAGTTACCCGACTAGCGGGAGCTACGAGCAGTACTTC
NA | TRBJ2-1 | NA | TRBV24-1 | CATSEPDSSSYNEQFF | TGTGCCACCAGTGAACCGGACAGTTCCTCCTACAATGAGCAGTTCTTC
TRBD1 | TRBJ1-2 | NA | TRBV5-4 | CASSLGGQGAPYYGYTF | TGTGCCAGCAGCTTGGGAGGACAGGGGGCGCCTTACTATGGCTACACCTTC
NA | TRBJ1-1 | NA | TRBV19 | CASSVPGYTEAFF | TGTGCCAGTAGTGTACCGGGATACACTGAAGCTTTCTTT
TRBD2 | TRBJ2-3 | NA | TRBV5-6 | CASSSAKNSGSTDTQYF | TGTGCCAGCAGCTCCGCAAAAAATAGCGGGAGCACAGATACGCAGTATTTT
NA | TRBJ1-4 | few | TRBV28 | CASSLGGDEKLFF | TGTGCCAGCAGTTTGGGTGGAGATGAAAAACTGTTTTTT
TRBD1 | TRBJ2-7 | NA | TRBV9 | CASSVGTDFYEQYF | TGTGCCAGCAGCGTTGGGACAGACTTCTACGAGCAGTACTTC
NA | TRBJ2-5 | NA | TRBV18 | CASSPKAEGETQYF | TGTGCCAGCTCACCGAAGGCGGAGGGGGAGACCCAGTACTTC
NA | TRBJ1-1 | NA | TRBV9 | CASSAADSLNTEAFF | TGTGCCAGCAGCGCCGCGGACAGTCTAAACACTGAAGCTTTCTTT
TRBD1 | TRBJ2-3 | NA | TRBV6-2/TRBV6-3 | CASSSSGTGGLTDTQYF | TGTGCCAGCAGTTCCTCCGGGACAGGGGGCCTCACAGATACGCAGTATTTT
TRBD1 | TRBJ1-6 | NA | TRBV28 | CASSPTGQGNNSPLHF | TGTGCCAGCAGTCCCACCGGACAGGGGAATAATTCACCCCTCCACTTT
NA | TRBJ2-1 | NA | TRBV7-9 | CASSFRQYNEQFF | TGTGCCAGCAGCTTCCGACAGTACAATGAGCAGTTCTTC
NA | TRBJ2-3 | NA | TRBV18 | CASSPRGTDTQYF | TGTGCCAGCTCCCCAAGGGGGACAGATACGCAGTATTTT
NA | TRBJ1-1 | NA | TRBV30 | CAWRGVARDTEAFF | TGTGCCTGGAGGGGTGTGGCCCGGGACACTGAAGCTTTCTTT
TRBD2 | TRBJ2-1 | NA | TRBV7-3 | CASSLGTSDYNEQFF | TGTGCCAGCAGCTTAGGGACTAGCGATTACAATGAGCAGTTCTTC
NA | TRBJ2-7 | NA | TRBV10-3 | CATLSGYSSYEQYF | TGTGCCACCCTTAGCGGTTACAGCTCCTACGAGCAGTACTTC